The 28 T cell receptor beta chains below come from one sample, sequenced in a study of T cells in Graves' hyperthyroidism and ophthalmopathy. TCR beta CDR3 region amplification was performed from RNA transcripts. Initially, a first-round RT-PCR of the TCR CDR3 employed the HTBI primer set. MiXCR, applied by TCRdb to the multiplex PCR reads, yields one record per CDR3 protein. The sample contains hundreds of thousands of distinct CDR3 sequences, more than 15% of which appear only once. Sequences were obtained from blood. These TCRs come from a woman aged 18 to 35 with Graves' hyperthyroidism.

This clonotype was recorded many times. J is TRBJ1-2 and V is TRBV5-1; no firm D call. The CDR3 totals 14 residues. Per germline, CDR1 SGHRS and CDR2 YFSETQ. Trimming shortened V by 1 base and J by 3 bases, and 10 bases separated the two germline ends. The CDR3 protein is CASSLSDGDYGYTF. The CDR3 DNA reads TGCGCCAGCAGCTTGTCGGACGGGGACTATGGCTACACCTTC.

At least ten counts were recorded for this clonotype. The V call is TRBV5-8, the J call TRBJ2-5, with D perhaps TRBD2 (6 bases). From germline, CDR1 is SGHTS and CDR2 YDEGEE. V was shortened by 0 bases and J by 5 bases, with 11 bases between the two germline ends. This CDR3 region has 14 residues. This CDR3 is CASSLVFAGETQYF. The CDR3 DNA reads TGTGCCAGCAGCTTGGTCTTTGCGGGGGAGACCCAGTACTTC.

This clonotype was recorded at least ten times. CDR3 coding DNA: TGTGCCAGCAGCTTAGTTTCGTTTAATGAAAAACTGTTTTTT. Translated, it gives CASSLVSFNEKLFF. This chain joins TRBV11-2 and TRBJ1-4, with no clear D. Trimming took 1 base from V and 4 from J, leaving 7 bases between them. The CDR3 is 14 amino acids. CDR1 is SGHAT, CDR2 FQNNGV, per germline.

CDR3 loop: CASSGSGGGVYEQYF. The CDR3 DNA follows: TGTGCCAGCAGTGGGTCGGGGGGGGGGGTCTACGAGCAGTACTTC. The chain links TRBV28 to TRBJ2-7; 8 bases agree with TRBD2. CDR3 length equals 15 residues. CDR1 MDHEN and CDR2 SYDVKM come from the germline V gene. Trimming at V came to 5 bases and at J to 3 bases, leaving 9 bases not matched to a gene.

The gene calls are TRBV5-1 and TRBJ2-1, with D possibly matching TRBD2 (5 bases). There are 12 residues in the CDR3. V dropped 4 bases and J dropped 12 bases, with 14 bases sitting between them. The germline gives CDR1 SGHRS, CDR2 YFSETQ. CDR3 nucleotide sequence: TGCGCCAGCAGCCCGGACTGGGTGAGGCAGTTCTTC. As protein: CASSPDWVRQFF.

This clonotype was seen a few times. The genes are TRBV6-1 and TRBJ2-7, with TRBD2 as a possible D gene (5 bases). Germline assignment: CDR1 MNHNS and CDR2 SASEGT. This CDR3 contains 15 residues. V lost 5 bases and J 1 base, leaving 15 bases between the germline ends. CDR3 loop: CASSRPTSLSYEQYF. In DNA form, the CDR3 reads TGTGCCAGCAGTCGACCCACTAGTTTATCCTACGAGCAGTACTTC.

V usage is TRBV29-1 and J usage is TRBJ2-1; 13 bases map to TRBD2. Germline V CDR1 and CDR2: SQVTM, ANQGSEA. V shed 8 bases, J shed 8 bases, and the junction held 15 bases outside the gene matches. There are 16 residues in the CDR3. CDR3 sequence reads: CSSSGWTSGSRDEQFF. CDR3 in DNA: TGCAGCTCATCTGGGTGGACTAGCGGGAGTCGGGATGAGCAGTTCTTC.

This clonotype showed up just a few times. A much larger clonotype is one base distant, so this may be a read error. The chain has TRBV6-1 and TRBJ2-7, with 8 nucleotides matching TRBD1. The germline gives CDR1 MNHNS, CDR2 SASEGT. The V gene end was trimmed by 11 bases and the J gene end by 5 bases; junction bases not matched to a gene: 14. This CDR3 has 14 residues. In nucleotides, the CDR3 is TGTGCCGGCACCGAAGGGACAGGTGACCACGAGCAGTACTTC. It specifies CAGTEGTGDHEQYF.

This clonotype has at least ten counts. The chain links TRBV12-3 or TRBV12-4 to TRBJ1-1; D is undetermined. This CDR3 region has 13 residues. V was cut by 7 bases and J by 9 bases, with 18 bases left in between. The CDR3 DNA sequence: TGTGCCAGCACCACCTACGACGGTCTTCAAGCTTTCTTT. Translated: CASTTYDGLQAFF.

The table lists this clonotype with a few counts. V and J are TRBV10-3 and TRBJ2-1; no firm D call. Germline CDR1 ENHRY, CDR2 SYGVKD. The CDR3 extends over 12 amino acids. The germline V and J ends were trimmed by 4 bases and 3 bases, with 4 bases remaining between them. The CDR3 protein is CAISVGYNEQFF. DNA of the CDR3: TGTGCCATCAGTGTGGGCTACAATGAGCAGTTCTTC.

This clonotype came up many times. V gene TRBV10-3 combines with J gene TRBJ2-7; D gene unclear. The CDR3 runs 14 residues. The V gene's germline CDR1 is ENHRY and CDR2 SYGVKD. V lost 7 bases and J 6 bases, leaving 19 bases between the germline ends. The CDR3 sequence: CAIKPPGPTVEQYF. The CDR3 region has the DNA TGTGCCATCAAACCCCCAGGACCAACGGTCGAGCAGTACTTC.

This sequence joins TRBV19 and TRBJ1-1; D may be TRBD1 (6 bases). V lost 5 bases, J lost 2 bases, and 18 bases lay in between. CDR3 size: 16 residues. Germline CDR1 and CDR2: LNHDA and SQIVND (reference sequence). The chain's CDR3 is CASSARMRGGNTEAFF. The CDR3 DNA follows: TGTGCCAGTAGTGCCCGAATGAGGGGGGGAAACACTGAAGCTTTCTTT.

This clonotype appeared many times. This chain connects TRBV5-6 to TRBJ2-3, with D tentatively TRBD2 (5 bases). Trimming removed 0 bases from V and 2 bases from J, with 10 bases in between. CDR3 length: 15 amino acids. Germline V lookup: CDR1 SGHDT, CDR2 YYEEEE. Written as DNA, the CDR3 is TGTGCCAGCAGCTTGGAGCCCGGACTCACAGATACGCAGTATTTT. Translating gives CASSLEPGLTDTQYF.

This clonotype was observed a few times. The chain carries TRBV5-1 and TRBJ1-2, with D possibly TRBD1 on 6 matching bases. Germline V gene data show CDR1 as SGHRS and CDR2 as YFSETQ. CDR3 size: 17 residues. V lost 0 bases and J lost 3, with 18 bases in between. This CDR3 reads CASSLGIQGILYYGYTF. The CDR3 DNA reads TGCGCCAGCAGCTTGGGAATACAGGGAATCTTATACTATGGCTACACCTTC.

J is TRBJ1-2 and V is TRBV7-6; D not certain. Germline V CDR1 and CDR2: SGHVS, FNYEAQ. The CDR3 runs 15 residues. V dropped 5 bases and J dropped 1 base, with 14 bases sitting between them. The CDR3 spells CASSPLRGRNYGYTF. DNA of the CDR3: TGTGCCAGCAGCCCGCTCCGTGGACGTAACTATGGCTACACCTTC.

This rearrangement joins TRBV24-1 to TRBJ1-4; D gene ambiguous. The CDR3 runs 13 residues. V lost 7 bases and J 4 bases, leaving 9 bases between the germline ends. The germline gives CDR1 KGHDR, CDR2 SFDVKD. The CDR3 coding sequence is TGTGCCACCAGCGATGTTAATAATGAAAAACTGTTTTTT. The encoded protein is CATSDVNNEKLFF.

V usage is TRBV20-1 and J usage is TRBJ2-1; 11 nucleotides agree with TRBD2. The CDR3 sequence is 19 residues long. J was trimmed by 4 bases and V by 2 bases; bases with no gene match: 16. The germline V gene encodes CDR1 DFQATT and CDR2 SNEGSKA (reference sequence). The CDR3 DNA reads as TGCAGTGCTAGAAGTCGCCTAGGGACTAGCGGTAATTCTTACAATGAGCAGTTCTTC. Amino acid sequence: CSARSRLGTSGNSYNEQFF.

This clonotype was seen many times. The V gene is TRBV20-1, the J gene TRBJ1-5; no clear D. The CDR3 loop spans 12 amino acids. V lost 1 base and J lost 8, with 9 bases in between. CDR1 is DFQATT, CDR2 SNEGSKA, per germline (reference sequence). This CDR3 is CSARASAEPQHF. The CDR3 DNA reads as TGCAGTGCTAGAGCCTCCGCGGAGCCCCAGCATTTT.

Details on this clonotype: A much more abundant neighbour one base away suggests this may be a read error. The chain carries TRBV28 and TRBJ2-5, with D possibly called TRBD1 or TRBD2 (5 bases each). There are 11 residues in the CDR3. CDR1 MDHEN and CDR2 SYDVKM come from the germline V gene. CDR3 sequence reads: CASSDTGTHYF. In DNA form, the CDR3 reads TGTGCCAGCAGCGACACGGGGACCCACTACTTC. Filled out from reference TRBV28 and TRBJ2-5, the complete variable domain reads DVKVTQSSRYLVKRTGEKVFLECVQDMDHENMFWYRQDPGLGLRLIYFSYDVKMKEKGDIPEGYSVSREKKERFSLILESASTNQTSMYLCASSDTGTHYFGPGTRLLVL.

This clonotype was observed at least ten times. The CDR3 region is CASSLSQSTDTQYF. DNA for the CDR3: TGTGCCAGCAGCTTAAGTCAGAGCACAGATACGCAGTATTTT. The chain uses TRBV7-2 and TRBJ2-3; D is unresolved. The V end lost 2 bases, the J end lost 0 bases, and 6 bases lay between the germline ends. There are 14 residues in the CDR3. CDR1 and CDR2 (germline): SGHTA, FQGNSA. Complete variable domain (other parts from reference TRBV7-2 and TRBJ2-3): GAGVSQSPSNKVTEKGKDVELRCDPISGHTALYWYRQSLGQGLEFLIYFQGNSAPDKSGLPSDRFSAERTGGSVSTLTIQRTQQEDSAVYLCASSLSQSTDTQYFGPGTRLTVL.

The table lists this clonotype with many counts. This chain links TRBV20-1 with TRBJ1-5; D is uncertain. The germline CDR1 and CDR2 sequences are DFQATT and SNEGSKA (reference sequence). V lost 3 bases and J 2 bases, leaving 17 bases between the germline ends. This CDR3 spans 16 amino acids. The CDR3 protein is CSASGFSLAGNQPQHF. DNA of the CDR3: TGCAGTGCTAGTGGTTTCAGCCTAGCGGGCAATCAGCCCCAGCATTTT.

This CDR3 reads CASSRERTQASTDTQYF. As DNA, the CDR3 is TGCGCCAGCAGCCGTGAGCGGACACAGGCTAGCACAGATACGCAGTATTTT. The rearrangement links TRBV4-1 to TRBJ2-3, with D perhaps being TRBD1 or TRBD2 (5 bases each). Germline V CDR1 and CDR2: MGHRA, YSYEKL. V was trimmed by 4 bases and J by 0 bases, leaving 17 bases between them. The CDR3 is made up of 17 amino acids.

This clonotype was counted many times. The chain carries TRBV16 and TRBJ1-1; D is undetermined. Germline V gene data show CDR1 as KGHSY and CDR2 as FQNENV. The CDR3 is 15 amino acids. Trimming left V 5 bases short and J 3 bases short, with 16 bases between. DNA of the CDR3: TGTGCCAGCAGCGAACTGGAGGCGTTGGACACTGAAGCTTTCTTT. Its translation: CASSELEALDTEAFF.

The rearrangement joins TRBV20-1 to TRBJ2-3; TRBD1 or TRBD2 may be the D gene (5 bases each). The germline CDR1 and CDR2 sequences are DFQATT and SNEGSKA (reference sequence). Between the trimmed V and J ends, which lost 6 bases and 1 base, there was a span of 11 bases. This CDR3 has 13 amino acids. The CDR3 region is CSAGDGGTDTQYF. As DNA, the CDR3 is TGCAGTGCAGGGGACGGAGGCACAGATACGCAGTATTTT.

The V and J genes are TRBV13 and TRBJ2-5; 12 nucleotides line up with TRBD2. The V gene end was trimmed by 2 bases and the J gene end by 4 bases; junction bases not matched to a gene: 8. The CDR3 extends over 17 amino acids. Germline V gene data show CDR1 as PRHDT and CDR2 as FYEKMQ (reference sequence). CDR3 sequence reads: CASSLLPSGRVRETQYF. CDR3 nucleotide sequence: TGTGCCAGCAGCTTACTGCCTAGCGGGAGGGTACGAGAGACCCAGTACTTC.

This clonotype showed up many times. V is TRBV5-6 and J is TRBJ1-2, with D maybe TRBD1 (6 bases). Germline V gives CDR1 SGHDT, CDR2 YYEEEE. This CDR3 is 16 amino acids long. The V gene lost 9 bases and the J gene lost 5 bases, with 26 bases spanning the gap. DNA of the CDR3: TGTGCCACCCACAGGGTGTCCGATCCTAACTATTATGGCTACACCTTC. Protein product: CATHRVSDPNYYGYTF.

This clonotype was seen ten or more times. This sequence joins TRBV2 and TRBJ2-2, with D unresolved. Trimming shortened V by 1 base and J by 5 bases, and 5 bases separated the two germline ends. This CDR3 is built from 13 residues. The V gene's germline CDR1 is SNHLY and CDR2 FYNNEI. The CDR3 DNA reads TGTGCCAGCAGTGAAGAGGTGACCGGGGAGCTGTTTTTT. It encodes CASSEEVTGELFF.

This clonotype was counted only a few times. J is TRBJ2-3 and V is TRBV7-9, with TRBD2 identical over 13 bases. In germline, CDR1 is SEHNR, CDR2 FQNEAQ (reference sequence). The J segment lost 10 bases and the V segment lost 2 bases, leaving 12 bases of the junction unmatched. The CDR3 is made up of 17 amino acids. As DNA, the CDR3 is TGTGCCAGCAGCTTAAGACTAGCGGGAGGTGTCTACAAAGCGCAGTATTTT. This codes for CASSLRLAGGVYKAQYF. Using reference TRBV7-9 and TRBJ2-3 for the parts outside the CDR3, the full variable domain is DTGVSQNPRHKITKRGQNVTFRCDPISEHNRLYWYRQTLGQGPEFLTYFQNEAQLEKSRLLSDRFSAERPKGSFSTLEIQRTEQGDSAMYLCASSLRLAGGVYKAQYFGPGTRLTVL.